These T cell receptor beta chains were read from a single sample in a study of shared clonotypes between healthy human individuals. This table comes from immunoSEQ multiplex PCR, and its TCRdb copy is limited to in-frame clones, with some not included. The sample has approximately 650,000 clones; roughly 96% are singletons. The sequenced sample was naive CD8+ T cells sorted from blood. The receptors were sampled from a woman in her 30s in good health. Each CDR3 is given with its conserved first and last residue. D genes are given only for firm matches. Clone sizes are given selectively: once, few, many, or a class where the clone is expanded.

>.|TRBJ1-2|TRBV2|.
CASSEGPFYTF
TGTGCCAGCAGTGAAGGTCCGTTCTACACCTTC
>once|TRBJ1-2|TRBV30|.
CAWSSGDDGYTF
TGTGCCTGGAGCTCAGGGGATGATGGCTACACCTTC
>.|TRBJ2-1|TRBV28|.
CASSFRLTYNEQFF
TGTGCCAGCAGTTTCAGGCTAACCTACAATGAGCAGTTCTTC
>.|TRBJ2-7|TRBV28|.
CASCGGPPYEQYF
TGTGCCAGCTGTGGAGGGCCCCCCTACGAGCAGTACTTC
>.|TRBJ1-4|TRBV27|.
CASSLTGSYEKLFF
TGTGCCAGCAGTTTAACCGGGTCCTACGAAAAACTGTTTTTT
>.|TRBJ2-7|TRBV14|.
CASSHSAAPGHEQYF
TGTGCCAGCAGCCATAGCGCAGCCCCGGGCCACGAGCAGTACTTC
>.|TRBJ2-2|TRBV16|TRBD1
CASSPTPGQGTGELFF
TGTGCCAGCAGCCCAACGCCGGGACAGGGAACCGGGGAGCTGTTTTTT
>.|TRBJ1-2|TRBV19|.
CASRWKGWGGYTF
TGTGCCAGTAGGTGGAAGGGTTGGGGTGGCTACACCTTC
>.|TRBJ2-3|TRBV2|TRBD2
CASSLLADTAPLTDTQYF
TGTGCCAGCAGTTTGCTAGCGGATACCGCACCTCTCACAGATACGCAGTATTTT
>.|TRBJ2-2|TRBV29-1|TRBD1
CSVASGQGIGELFF
TGCAGCGTTGCCTCGGGACAGGGTATCGGGGAGCTGTTTTTT
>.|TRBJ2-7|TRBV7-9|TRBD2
CASSLRENPYEQYF
TGTGCCAGCAGCTTGCGGGAGAACCCCTACGAGCAGTACTTC
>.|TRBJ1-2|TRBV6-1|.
CASTGEYGYTF
TGTGCCAGCACGGGGGAGTATGGCTACACCTTC
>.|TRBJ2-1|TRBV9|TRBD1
CASSDPGQGFMDEQFF
TGTGCCAGCAGCGACCCGGGACAGGGGTTTATGGATGAGCAGTTCTTC
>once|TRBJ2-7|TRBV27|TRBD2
CASSIRTSGPWGDEQYF
TGTGCCAGCAGTATCCGGACTAGCGGGCCTTGGGGGGACGAGCAGTACTTC
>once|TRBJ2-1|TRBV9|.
CASSALDNEQFF
TGTGCCAGCAGCGCCCTAGACAATGAGCAGTTCTTC
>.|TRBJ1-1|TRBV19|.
CASRNRENTEAFF
TGTGCCAGTAGAAACAGGGAGAACACTGAAGCTTTCTTT
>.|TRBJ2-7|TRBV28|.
CASTIRGHREQYF
TGTGCCAGCACGATACGGGGGCATCGCGAGCAGTACTTC
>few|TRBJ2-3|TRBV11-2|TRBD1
CASSLAGGASTDTQYF
TGTGCCAGCAGCTTGGCAGGGGGCGCAAGCACAGATACGCAGTATTTT
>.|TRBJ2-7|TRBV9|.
CASSEDSPLGEQYF
TGTGCCAGCAGCGAGGACAGCCCCTTGGGAGAGCAGTACTTC
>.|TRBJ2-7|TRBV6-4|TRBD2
CASRLTSGPPAYEQYF
TGTGCCAGCAGACTGACTAGCGGGCCCCCCGCCTACGAGCAGTACTTC
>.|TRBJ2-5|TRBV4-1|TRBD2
CASSQDHLRTSEYQETQYF
TGCGCCAGCAGCCAAGATCATCTCAGGACTAGCGAGTATCAAGAGACCCAGTACTTC
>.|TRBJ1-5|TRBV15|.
CATSRDYGEGNQPQHF
TGTGCCACCAGCAGAGACTACGGGGAAGGGAATCAGCCCCAGCATTTT
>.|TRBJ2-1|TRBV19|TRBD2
CASSIVGASGHSNEQFF
TGTGCCAGTAGTATAGTAGGGGCTAGCGGGCATAGCAATGAGCAGTTCTTC
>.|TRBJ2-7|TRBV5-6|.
CASSLYGYEQYF
TGTGCCAGCAGCTTGTACGGGTACGAGCAGTACTTC